This T cell receptor beta chain was captured by sequencing in a study of blood T cells in healthy people across ages. This clonotype was seen only a few times. What it recognizes is unknown. Study-wide results and limits: The CMV status of each donor remained undetermined, and this could have confounded shifts in expanded clonotypes. Calculation of diversity from one million T cells yielded estimates considered to be underestimates.

Germline V gene lookup returns CDR1 LNHNV and CDR2 YYDKDF (reference sequence). This CDR3 spans 13 amino acids. The second PCR ran about 6 to 11 cycles with a sample-barcoded 5' primer and J-beta primers. TCRdb reprocessed the 5' RACE reads with MiXCR, giving one entry per CDR3 protein. The sample consists of more than 600,000 distinct CDR3 sequences, 20% to 30% of them appearing once. The sample was also reused in another study, on T cells of mothers and their children. That work adds: A few healthy Caucasian mothers gave samples, and so did their six children. Related mother-child pairs showed slightly higher but non-significant overlap than unrelated pairs.

Sequencing was done on a sample of blood. The clonotype comes from a boy younger than 18 in good health. The J gene is TRBJ2-1, the V gene TRBV15; TRBD1 matches 9 bases. The J call is doubtful: the DNA matches TRBJ2-7 better. CDR3 sequence (DNA): TGTGCCACCCAAGGGACAGGGCCTGTTCAGCAGTACTTC. Translated, it gives CATQGTGPVQQYF.